This T cell receptor (beta chain) appears in the sequencing data of a study of CD8 T cells in ankylosing spondylitis. The CDR3 spans 16 residues. J lost 5 bases, V lost 6 bases, and 13 bases had no gene match. Germline-derived CDR1 and CDR2 are KGHSH and LQKENI. Study results and caveats: Some motif variants were previously reported in reactive arthritis synovial fluid and blood. Ankylosing spondylitis blood seemed to carry a telltale TCR beta motif made of about 8 highly homologous variants.

This clonotype appeared a few times. The antigen remains undetermined. Quantitative molecular-barcoded 5'-RACE generated the TCR beta libraries. TCRdb itself ran the 5' RACE reads through MiXCR, one entry per CDR3 protein. The sample has about 350,000 distinct CDR3 sequences, about 20% seen once. Sequenced sample: blood, either unsorted or a sorted T cell fraction (not recorded which). The chain joins TRBV18 to TRBJ2-3; 8 bases agree with TRBD2. The TCR originated in a male donor with ankylosing spondylitis or in good health (not recorded which). CDR3 sequence reads: CASSPEGTRIGDTQYF. The CDR3 DNA reads as TGTGCCAGCTCCCCTGAGGGGACTAGGATTGGAGATACGCAGTATTTT.